These T cell receptor beta chains were read from a single sample in a study of T-cell memory formation after mild COVID-19. TCRdb reprocessed the 5' RACE reads via MiXCR and lists one record per CDR3 protein. The sample lists 100,000 to 140,000 distinct CDR3 sequences; approximately 14% were seen once. Sequencing used PBMCs or a T cell subset sorted from them (not recorded which). All receptors derive from a man between 18 and 29 years old who had mild COVID-19 (a few samples of this study predate the infection). Cell type and time point are not known. The CDR3 runs from the conserved cysteine through the conserved F or W. The D gene is left open where the match is weak. Clone size, where shown, is once, few, many, or a class for clones that have expanded.

TRBJ2-5	TRBV20-1	NA	once	TGCAGTGCTAGATCTCCTAAGGAGGCCCGGGGCTGGGAGACCCAGTACTTC	CSARSPKEARGWETQYF
TRBJ1-4	TRBV4-1	TRBD1	NA	TGCGCCAGCAGCCGAGGACAGGGAAAACTGTTTTTT	CASSRGQGKLFF
TRBJ2-1	TRBV12-3/TRBV12-4	NA	few	TGTGCCAGCAGTTTAAGTGGGACAAGGGCCCACAATGAGCAGTTCTTC	CASSLSGTRAHNEQFF
TRBJ2-5	TRBV12-3/TRBV12-4	TRBD1	many	TGTGCCAGCAGTGCCCTAAGGGGGCGACAAGAGACCCAGTACTTC	CASSALRGRQETQYF
TRBJ2-2	TRBV20-1	NA	few	TGCAGTGCTAGGCACACCGGGGAGCTGTTTTTT	CSARHTGELFF
TRBJ2-5	TRBV9	NA	few	TGTGCCAGCAACCGGGGCCAGGAGACCCAGTACTTC	CASNRGQETQYF
TRBJ1-1	TRBV7-9	NA	many	TGTGCCAGCAGCTTGTCGGGCAGGGGACTGAACACTGAAGCTTTCTTT	CASSLSGRGLNTEAFF
TRBJ1-4	TRBV25-1	NA	many	TGTGCCAGCAGTGATATACAGTCTAATGAAAAACTGTTTTTT	CASSDIQSNEKLFF
TRBJ1-1	TRBV4-3	NA	NA	TGCGCCAGCAGCCAAGAGGGCCTGGGCAGTCCCGCCACTGAAGCTTTCTTT	CASSQEGLGSPATEAFF
TRBJ1-4	TRBV6-5	NA	many	TGTGCCAGCAGTTTCGGAAACGGAAAACTGTTTTTT	CASSFGNGKLFF
TRBJ2-5	TRBV7-2	TRBD2	few	TGTGCCAGCAGATTTACCAGCGGGGGGGCAGAGACCCAGTACTTC	CASRFTSGGAETQYF
TRBJ2-5	TRBV10-3	TRBD1	NA	TGTGCCATCACTCAGGGGGCCGGGCAAGAGACCCAGTACTTC	CAITQGAGQETQYF
TRBJ2-4	TRBV7-9	TRBD1	many	TGTGCCAGCAGCTTCGTTCCAGGGGGCTTAGCCAAAAACATTCAGTACTTC	CASSFVPGGLAKNIQYF
TRBJ2-1	TRBV28	TRBD2	NA	TGTGCCAGCAGCCGGATTCCCCGAGCGGGGGGCAGCGATGAGCAGTTCTTC	CASSRIPRAGGSDEQFF
TRBJ2-5	TRBV6-2/TRBV6-3	NA	NA	TGTGCCGGCTCAACAGGGTTGAGAGAGACCCAGTACTTC	CAGSTGLRETQYF
TRBJ2-2	TRBV4-3	TRBD2	NA	TGCGCCAGCAGCCACCTCCCCCCTGGGGGGGGAGGAACCGGGGAGCTGTTTTTT	CASSHLPPGGGGTGELFF
TRBJ1-6	TRBV15	NA	NA	TGTGCCACCAGCAGAAGGAAGGGCGAGTCACCCCTCCACTTT	CATSRRKGESPLHF
TRBJ2-1	TRBV6-5	TRBD1	few	TGTGCCAGCACCGCGGGGACAGGCCCTCGAGGGCAGTTCTTC	CASTAGTGPRGQFF
TRBJ1-2	TRBV7-9	NA	NA	TGTGCCAGCAGCTTAGGTCAGGGCCAGGGAGGCTACACCTTC	CASSLGQGQGGYTF
TRBJ1-2	TRBV19	NA	few	TGTGCCAGTAGTATTGCGAATGGCTACACCTTC	CASSIANGYTF
TRBJ2-3	TRBV6-6	TRBD2	NA	TGTGCCAGCAGTTACTCGTCTAGCGGGGGTAACCCGGATACGCAGTATTTT	CASSYSSSGGNPDTQYF
TRBJ2-3	TRBV7-9	NA	NA	TGTGCCAGCAGCCCTCAAGTGGGGCCGACTAGGGATACGCAGTATTTT	CASSPQVGPTRDTQYF
TRBJ2-1	TRBV7-3	NA	NA	TGTGCCAGCAGCTCGGCGCCCTCCACCTCATACAATGAGCAGTTCTTC	CASSSAPSTSYNEQFF
TRBJ2-7	TRBV9	NA	NA	TGTGCCAGCAGTCGTACGGGAATAGCGGCGCACGAGCAGTACTTC	CASSRTGIAAHEQYF
TRBJ2-1	TRBV4-3	TRBD2	NA	TGCGCCAGCAGCCAAGACCCGGGGGGGGTTAAGGTGCAGTTCTTC	CASSQDPGGVKVQFF
TRBJ2-2	TRBV12-3/TRBV12-4	NA	many	TGTGCCAGCAGCCCGCGACTTAGCGGTAGTACCGGGGAGCTGTTTTTT	CASSPRLSGSTGELFF